One and the same sample provided the 7 T cell receptor beta chains below, sequenced in a study of radiotherapy plus CTLA-4 blockade in lung cancer. Sequenced by immunoSEQ multiplex PCR; TCRdb stores in-frame clones only, minus some. The table includes tens of thousands of clones, 75% to 90% detected once. The specimen comprised peripheral blood, sampled from a patient treated with radiotherapy plus ipilimumab. The receptors here all came from a human donor with non-small cell lung cancer who had stable disease on radiotherapy plus ipilimumab.

CDR3 residues: CASSQDRGLEPQHF. The CDR3 coding sequence is TGTGCCAGTAGTCAGGACAGGGGGCTTGAGCCCCAGCATTTT. This chain links TRBV19 with TRBJ1-5; 11 bases map to TRBD1. This CDR3 is built from 14 residues. V lost 5 bases and J lost 8; bases outside the gene matches: 5. CDR1 is LNHDA and CDR2 is SQIVND in the germline V gene (reference sequence).

The chain combines TRBV6-1 with TRBJ2-2, with D perhaps being TRBD1 or TRBD2 (5 bases each). The CDR3 has 12 residues. Per the germline V gene, CDR1 is MNHNS and CDR2 is SASEGT. Between the trimmed V and J ends, which lost 2 bases and 13 bases, there was a span of 11 bases. The CDR3 DNA reads TGTGCCAGCAGTGAATATGGGGGTTGGCTGTTTTTT. As protein: CASSEYGGWLFF.

The chain couples TRBV4-1 to TRBJ1-2; TRBD1 agrees at 7 bases. The CDR3 contains 15 residues. The J segment lost 6 bases and the V segment lost 2 bases, leaving 9 bases of the junction unmatched. Germline V gene data show CDR1 as MGHRA and CDR2 as YSYEKL. CDR3: CASSQQPDRAHGYTF. The DNA of the CDR3 is TGCGCCAGCAGCCAACAACCCGACAGGGCCCATGGCTACACCTTC.

The chain uses TRBV28 and TRBJ1-4; no firm D call. This CDR3 comprises 13 residues. Between the trimmed V and J ends, which lost 6 bases and 5 bases, there was a span of 10 bases. Germline V lookup: CDR1 MDHEN, CDR2 SYDVKM. The CDR3 DNA reads TGTGCCAGCAGAGCAGAGATAAATGAAAAACTGTTTTTT. Protein: CASRAEINEKLFF.

The chain uses TRBV15 and TRBJ2-3; a possible D gene is TRBD2 (5 bases). Germline CDR1 and CDR2: LNHNV and YYDKDF (reference sequence). V was clipped by 5 bases and J by 1 base, with 10 bases between them. This CDR3 is built from 14 residues. The CDR3 sequence is CATSRVGGTDTQYF. For the CDR3, the DNA is TGTGCCACCAGCCGTGTGGGAGGCACAGATACGCAGTATTTT.

This chain joins TRBV27 and TRBJ2-7; D perhaps matches TRBD2 (6 bases). The germline V and J ends were trimmed by 3 bases and 4 bases, with 13 bases remaining between them. Germline V gives CDR1 MNHEY, CDR2 SMNVEV (reference sequence). This CDR3 is built from 14 residues. The CDR3 region is CASSFGGEGYEQYF. The CDR3 DNA follows: TGTGCCAGCAGTTTCGGGGGAGAGGGATACGAGCAGTACTTC.

The chain carries TRBV6-6 and TRBJ1-2; TRBD1 agrees at 10 bases. Germline CDR1 and CDR2: MNHNY and SVGAGI (reference sequence). The CDR3 spans 15 residues. Trimming at V came to 4 bases and at J to 4 bases, leaving 6 bases not matched to a gene. Here the CDR3 reads CASSSSTGGGYGYTF. DNA for the CDR3: TGTGCCAGCAGTTCCTCGACAGGGGGCGGCTATGGCTACACCTTC.